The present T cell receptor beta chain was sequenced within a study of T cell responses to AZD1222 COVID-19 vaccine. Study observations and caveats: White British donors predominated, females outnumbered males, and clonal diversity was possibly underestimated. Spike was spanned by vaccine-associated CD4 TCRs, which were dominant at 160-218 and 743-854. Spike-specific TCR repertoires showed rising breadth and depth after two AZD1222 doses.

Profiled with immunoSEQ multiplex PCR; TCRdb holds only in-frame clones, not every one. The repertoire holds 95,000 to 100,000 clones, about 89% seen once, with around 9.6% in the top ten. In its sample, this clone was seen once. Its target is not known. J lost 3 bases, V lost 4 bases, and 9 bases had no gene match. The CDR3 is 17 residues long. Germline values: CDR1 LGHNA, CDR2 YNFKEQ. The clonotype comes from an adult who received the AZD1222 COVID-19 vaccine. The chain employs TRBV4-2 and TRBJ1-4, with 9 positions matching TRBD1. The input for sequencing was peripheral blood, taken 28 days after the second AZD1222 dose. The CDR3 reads CASSPTGQGTANEKLFF. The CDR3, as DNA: TGTGCCAGCAGCCCAACTGGACAGGGGACGGCTAATGAAAAACTGTTTTTT.